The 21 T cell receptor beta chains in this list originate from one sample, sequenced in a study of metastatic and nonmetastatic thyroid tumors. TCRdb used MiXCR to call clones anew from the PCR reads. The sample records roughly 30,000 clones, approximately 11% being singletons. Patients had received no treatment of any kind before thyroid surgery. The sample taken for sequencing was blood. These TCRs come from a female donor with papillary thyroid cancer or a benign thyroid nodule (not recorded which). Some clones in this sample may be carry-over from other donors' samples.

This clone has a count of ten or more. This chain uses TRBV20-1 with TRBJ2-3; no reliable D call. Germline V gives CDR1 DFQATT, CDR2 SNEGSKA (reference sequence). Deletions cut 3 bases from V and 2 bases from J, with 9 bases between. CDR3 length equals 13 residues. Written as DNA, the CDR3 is TGCAGTGCTAGGGAGCCGTACACAGATACGCAGTATTTT. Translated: CSAREPYTDTQYF.

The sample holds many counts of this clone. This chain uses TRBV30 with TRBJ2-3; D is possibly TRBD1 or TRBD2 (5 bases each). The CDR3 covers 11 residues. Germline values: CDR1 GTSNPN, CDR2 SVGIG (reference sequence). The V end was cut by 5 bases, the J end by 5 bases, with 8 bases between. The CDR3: CAWGAGDTQYF. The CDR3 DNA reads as TGTGCCTGGGGGGCGGGAGATACGCAGTATTTT. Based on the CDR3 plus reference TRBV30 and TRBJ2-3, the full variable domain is SQTIHQWPATLVQPVGSPLSLECTVEGTSNPNLYWYRQAAGRGLQLLFYSVGIGQISSEVPQNLSASRPQDRQFILSSKKLLLSDSGFYLCAWGAGDTQYFGPGTRLTVL.

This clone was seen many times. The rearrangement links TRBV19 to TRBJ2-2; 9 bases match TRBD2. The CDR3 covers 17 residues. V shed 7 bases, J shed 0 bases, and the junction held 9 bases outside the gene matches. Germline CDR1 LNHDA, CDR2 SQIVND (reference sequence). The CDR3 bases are TGTGCCAGTATGAGGTCTAGCGGGGATGCGAACACCGGGGAGCTGTTTTTT. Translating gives CASMRSSGDANTGELFF.

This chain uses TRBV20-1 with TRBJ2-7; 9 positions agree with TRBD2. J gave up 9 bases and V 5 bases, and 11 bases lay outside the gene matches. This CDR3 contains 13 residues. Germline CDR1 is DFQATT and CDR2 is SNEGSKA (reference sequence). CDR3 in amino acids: CSAGTSSQLGQYF. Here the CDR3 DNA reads TGCAGTGCTGGGACTAGCAGCCAACTCGGGCAGTACTTC.

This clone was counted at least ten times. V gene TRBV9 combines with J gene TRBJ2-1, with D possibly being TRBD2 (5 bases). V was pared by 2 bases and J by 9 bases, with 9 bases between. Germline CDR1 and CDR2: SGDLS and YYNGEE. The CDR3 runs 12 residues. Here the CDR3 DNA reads TGTGCCAGCAGCGTTAGCGTGGGTGAGCAGTTCTTC. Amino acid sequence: CASSVSVGEQFF.

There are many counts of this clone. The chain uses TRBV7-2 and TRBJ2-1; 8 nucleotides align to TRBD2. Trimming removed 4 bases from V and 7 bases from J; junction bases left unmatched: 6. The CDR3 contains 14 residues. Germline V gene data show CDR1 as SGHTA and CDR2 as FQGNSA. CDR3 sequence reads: CASSSAGAGNEQFF. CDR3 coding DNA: TGTGCCAGCAGCTCAGCGGGAGCGGGAAATGAGCAGTTCTTC.

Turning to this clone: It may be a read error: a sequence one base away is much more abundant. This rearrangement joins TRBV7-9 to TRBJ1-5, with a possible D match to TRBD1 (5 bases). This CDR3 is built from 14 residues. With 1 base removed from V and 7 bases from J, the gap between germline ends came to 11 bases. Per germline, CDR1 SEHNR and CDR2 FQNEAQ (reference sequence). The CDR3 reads CASSLGDSVQPQHF. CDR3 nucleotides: TGTGCCAGCAGCTTAGGAGACAGTGTACAGCCCCAGCATTTT.

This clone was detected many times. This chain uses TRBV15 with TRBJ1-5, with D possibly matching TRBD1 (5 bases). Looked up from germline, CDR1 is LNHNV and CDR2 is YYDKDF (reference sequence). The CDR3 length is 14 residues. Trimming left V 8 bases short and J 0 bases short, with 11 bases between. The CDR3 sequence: CATGAGYSNQPQHF. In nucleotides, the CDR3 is TGTGCCACCGGGGCAGGATATAGCAATCAGCCCCAGCATTTT.

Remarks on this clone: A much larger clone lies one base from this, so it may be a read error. CDR3 protein: CASISPSGGTGANTIYF. The CDR3 DNA reads as TGTGCCAGCATCTCCCCTTCAGGGGGGACAGGGGCAAACACCATATATTTT. This chain connects TRBV11-1 to TRBJ1-3; 10 nucleotides match TRBD1. V dropped 7 bases and J dropped 6; count of bases not matched to a gene: 15. Germline V lookup: CDR1 SGHAT, CDR2 FQDESV (reference sequence). This CDR3 spans 17 amino acids.

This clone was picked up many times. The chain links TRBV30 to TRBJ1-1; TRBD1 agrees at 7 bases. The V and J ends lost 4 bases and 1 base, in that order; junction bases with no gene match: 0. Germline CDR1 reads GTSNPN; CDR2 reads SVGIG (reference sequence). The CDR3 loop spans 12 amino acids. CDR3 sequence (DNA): TGTGCCTGGACAGGGGGGAACACTGAAGCTTTCTTT. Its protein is CAWTGGNTEAFF. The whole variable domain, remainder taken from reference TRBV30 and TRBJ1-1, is SQTIHQWPATLVQPVGSPLSLECTVEGTSNPNLYWYRQAAGRGLQLLFYSVGIGQISSEVPQNLSASRPQDRQFILSSKKLLLSDSGFYLCAWTGGNTEAFFGQGTRLTVV.

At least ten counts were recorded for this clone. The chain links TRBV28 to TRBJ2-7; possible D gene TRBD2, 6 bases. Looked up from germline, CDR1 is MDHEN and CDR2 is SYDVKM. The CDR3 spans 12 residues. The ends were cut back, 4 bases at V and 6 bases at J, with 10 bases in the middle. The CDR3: CASSSEGREQYF. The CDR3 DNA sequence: TGTGCCAGCAGTTCGGAGGGCCGCGAGCAGTACTTC.

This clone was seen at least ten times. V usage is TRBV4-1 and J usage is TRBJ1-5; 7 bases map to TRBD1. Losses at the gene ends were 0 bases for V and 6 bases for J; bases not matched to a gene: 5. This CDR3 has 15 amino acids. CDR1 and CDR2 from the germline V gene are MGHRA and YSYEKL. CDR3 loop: CASSQEKGAGQPQHF. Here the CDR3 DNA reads TGCGCCAGCAGCCAAGAGAAGGGGGCAGGTCAGCCCCAGCATTTT.

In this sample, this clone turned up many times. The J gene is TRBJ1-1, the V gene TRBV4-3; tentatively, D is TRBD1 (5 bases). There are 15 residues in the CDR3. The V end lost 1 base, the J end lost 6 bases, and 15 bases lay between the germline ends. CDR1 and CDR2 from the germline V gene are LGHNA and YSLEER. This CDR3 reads CASSQGGSWGAEAFF. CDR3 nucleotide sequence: TGCGCCAGCAGCCAAGGAGGAAGTTGGGGGGCTGAAGCTTTCTTT.

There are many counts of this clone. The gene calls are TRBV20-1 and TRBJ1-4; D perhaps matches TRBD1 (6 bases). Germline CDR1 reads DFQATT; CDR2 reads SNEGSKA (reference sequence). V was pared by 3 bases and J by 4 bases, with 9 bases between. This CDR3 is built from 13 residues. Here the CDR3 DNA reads TGCAGTGCTAGGTGGACAGATAATGAAAAACTGTTTTTT. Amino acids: CSARWTDNEKLFF.

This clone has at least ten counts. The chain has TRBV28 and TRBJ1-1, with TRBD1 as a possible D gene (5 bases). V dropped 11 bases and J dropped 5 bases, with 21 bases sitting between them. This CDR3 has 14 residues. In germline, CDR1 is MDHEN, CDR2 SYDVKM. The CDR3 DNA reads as TGTGCCGTCCACCAGTCGGGCGGGGGGACTGAAGCTTTCTTT. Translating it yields CAVHQSGGGTEAFF.

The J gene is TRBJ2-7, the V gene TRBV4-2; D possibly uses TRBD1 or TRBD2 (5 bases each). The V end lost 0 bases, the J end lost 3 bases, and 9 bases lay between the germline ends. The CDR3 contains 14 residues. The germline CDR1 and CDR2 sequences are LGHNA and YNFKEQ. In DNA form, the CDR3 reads TGTGCCAGCAGCCAAGATGGGGGTCGCTACGAGCAGTACTTC. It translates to CASSQDGGRYEQYF.

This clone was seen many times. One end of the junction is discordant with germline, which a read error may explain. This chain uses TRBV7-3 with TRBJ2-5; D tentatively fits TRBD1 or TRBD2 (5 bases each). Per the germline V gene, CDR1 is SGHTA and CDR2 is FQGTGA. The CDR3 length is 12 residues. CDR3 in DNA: TGTGCCAGCAGCCTTCAGGGAGAGACCCAGTACTTT. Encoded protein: CASSLQGETQYF. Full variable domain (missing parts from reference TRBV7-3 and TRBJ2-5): GAGVSQTPSNKVTEKGKYVELRCDPISGHTALYWYRQSLGQGPEFLIYFQGTGAADDSGLPNDRFFAVRPEGSVSTLKIQRTERGDSAVYLCASSLQGETQYFGPGTRLLVL.

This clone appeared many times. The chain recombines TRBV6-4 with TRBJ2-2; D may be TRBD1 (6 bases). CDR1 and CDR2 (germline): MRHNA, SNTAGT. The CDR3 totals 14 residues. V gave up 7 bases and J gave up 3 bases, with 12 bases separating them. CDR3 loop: CASKNRADTGELFF. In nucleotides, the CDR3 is TGTGCCAGCAAAAACAGGGCGGACACCGGGGAGCTGTTTTTT.

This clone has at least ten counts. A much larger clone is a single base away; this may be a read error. The CDR3 reads CASSLGGPLEAFF. The CDR3 coding sequence is TGTGCCAGCAGCCTCGGGGGGCCATTGGAAGCTTTCTTT. The gene calls are TRBV3-1 and TRBJ1-1, with D perhaps TRBD1 (6 bases). Trimming stripped 4 bases from V and 8 bases from J, with 14 bases between. This CDR3 region has 13 residues. The germline V gene has CDR1 LGHDT and CDR2 YNNKEL (reference sequence).

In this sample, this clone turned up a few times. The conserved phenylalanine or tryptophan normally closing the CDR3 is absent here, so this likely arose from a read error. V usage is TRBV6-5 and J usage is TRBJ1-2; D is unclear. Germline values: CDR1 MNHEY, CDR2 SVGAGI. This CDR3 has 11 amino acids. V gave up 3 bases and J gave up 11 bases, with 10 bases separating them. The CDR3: CASSYLGGYTI. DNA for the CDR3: TGTGCCAGCAGTTATCTTGGTGGATACACCATC.

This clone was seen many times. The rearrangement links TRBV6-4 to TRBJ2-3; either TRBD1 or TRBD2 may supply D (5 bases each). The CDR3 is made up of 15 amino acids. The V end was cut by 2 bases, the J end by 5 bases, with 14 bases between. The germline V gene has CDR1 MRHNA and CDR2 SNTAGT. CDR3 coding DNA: TGTGCCAGCAGTGACAAAGGGGACCCCGGAGATACGCAGTATTTT. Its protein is CASSDKGDPGDTQYF.